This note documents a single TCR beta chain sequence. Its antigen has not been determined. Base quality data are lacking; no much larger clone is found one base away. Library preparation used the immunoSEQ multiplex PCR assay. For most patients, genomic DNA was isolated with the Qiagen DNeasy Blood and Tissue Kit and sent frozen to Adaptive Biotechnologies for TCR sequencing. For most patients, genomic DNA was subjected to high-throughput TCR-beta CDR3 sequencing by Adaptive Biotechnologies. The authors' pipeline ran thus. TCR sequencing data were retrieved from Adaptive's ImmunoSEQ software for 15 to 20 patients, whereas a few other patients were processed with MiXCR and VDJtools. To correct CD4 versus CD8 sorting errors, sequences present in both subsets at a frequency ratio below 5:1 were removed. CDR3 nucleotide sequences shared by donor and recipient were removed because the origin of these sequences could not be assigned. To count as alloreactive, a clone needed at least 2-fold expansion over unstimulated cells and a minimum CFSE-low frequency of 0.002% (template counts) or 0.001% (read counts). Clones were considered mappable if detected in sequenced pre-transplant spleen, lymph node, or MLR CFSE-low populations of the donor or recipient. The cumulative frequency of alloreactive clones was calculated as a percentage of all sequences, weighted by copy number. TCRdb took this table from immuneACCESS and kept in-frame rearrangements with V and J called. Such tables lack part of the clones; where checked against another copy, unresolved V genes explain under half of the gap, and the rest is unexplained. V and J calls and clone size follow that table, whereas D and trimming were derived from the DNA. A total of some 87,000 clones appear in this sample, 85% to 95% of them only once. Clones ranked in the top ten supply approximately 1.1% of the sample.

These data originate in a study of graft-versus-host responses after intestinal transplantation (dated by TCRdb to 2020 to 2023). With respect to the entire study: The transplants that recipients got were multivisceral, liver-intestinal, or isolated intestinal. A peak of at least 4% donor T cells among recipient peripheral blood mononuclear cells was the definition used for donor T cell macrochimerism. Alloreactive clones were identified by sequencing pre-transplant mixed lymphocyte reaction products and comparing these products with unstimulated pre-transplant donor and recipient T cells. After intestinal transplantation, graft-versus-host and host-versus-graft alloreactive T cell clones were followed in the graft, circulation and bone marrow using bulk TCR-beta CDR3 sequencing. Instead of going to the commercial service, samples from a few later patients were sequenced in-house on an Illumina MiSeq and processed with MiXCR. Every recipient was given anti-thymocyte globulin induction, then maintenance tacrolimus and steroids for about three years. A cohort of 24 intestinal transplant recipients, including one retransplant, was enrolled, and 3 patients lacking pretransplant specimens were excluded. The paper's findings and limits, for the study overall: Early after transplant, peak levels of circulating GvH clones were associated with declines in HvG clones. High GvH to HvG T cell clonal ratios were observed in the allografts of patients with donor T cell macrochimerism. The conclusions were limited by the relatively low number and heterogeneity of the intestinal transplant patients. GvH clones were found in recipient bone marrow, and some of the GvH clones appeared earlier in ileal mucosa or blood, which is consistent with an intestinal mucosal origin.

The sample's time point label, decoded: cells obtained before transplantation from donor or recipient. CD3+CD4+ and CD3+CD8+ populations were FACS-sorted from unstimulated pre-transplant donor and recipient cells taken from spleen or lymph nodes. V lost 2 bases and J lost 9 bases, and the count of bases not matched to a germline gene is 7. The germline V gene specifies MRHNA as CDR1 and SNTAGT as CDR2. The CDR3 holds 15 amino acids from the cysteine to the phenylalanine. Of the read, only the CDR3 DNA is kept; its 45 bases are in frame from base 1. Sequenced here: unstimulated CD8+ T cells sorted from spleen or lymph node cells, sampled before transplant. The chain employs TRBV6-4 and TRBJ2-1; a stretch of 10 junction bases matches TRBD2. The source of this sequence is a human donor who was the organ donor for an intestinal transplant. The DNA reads TGTGCCAGCAGTGACAAAGCGGGAGGGAGCAGTGAGCAGTTCTTC. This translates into CASSDKAGGSSEQFF.